This T cell receptor (beta chain) is drawn from a study of CD8 T cells in Susac syndrome. An input of roughly 0.5 to 1 ug of RNA was subjected to reverse transcription using random hexamers. Across 54 Vbeta and 13 Jbeta, TCR beta CDR3 was amplified with immunoSEQ multiplex PCR. Using its own MiXCR run on the immunoSEQ multiplex PCR reads, TCRdb lists one record per CDR3 protein. The table shows under 250,000 distinct CDR3 sequences, with about 94% occurring only once. Sequencing of TCR beta was carried out in blood CD8+ and CD4+ T cells. The TCR originated in a human donor with multiple sclerosis. Sequencing was carried out using CD4+ T cells from PBMCs.

The CDR3 DNA reads TGTGCCAGCAGTTACCCGCTCCGCGCGGGAGGGCCCTGGGAGCAGTTCTTC. It specifies CASSYPLRAGGPWEQFF. This sequence joins TRBV6-2 or TRBV6-3 and TRBJ2-1; 9 bases are a match to TRBD2. Germline CDR1 reads MNHEY; CDR2 reads SVGEGT. The CDR3 is made up of 17 amino acids. Trimming removed 2 bases from V and 10 bases from J; junction bases left unmatched: 15.